This T cell receptor (beta chain) was captured by sequencing in a study of blood T cell repertoires in COVID-19. For the study at large: Acute and convalescent COVID-19 specimens originated in the United States, Italy and Spain. Nucleic acid was either cDNA or gDNA, and it came from T cells, B-cell-depleted T cells, or PBMCs.

This CDR3 has 14 amino acids. Germline loops: CDR1 MNHNS, CDR2 SASEGT. Deletions cut 4 bases from V and 4 bases from J, with 10 bases between. Original methodology: Amplification of reference gene primers was used by the study to estimate nucleated cell counts. Produced via immunoSEQ multiplex PCR; TCRdb's table is partial and in-frame only. The V and J calls and clone size were taken over from that table, and D and trimming were inferred from the DNA. The data contain roughly 160,000 clones, approximately 86% of them singletons. The receptor was derived from a man aged 55-75 years with acute or convalescent COVID-19. V is TRBV6-1 and J is TRBJ1-4; D is possibly TRBD1 (5 bases). Sequencing used peripheral blood. The CDR3 sequence is CASSARQSNEKLFF. DNA of the CDR3: TGTGCCAGCAGTGCCCGACAGAGTAATGAAAAACTGTTTTTT.